This T cell receptor (beta chain) was captured in a study of shared clonotypes between healthy human individuals. With respect to this clone: No antigen is known for it.

V was pared by 5 bases and J by 3 bases, with 11 bases between. Germline values: CDR1 SGHRS, CDR2 YFSETQ. CDR3 length equals 14 residues. Template for every sorted-subset replicate PCR totaled approximately 0.2 ug DNA, tens of thousands of T cell genomes. TCRdb's copy holds only in-frame clones and misses some; the assay was immunoSEQ multiplex PCR. The sample holds around 2,000,000 clones; about 95% are singletons and the top ten take 0.9% to 1.5%. Terminally differentiated effector memory CD45RA+ cells were left out of the naive CD8 fraction, which was CD45RO-negative and positively selected for CCR7. Study findings and constraints: Among four donors, roughly 5% of naive CD4 clonotypes were found in common.

The specimen sequenced was naive CD8+ T cells sorted from blood. The J gene is TRBJ1-4, the V gene TRBV5-1, with D tentatively TRBD1 (5 bases). This clonotype was obtained from a man between 18 and 29 years old in good health. The CDR3 spells CASSLTDANEKLFF. The CDR3 DNA follows: TGCGCCAGCAGTCTGACAGATGCTAATGAAAAACTGTTTTTT. The full variable domain, rest sourced from reference TRBV5-1 and TRBJ1-4, is KAGVTQTPRYLIKTRGQQVTLSCSPISGHRSVSWYQQTPGQGLQFLFEYFSETQRNKGNFPGRFSGRQFSNSRSEMNVSTLELGDSALYLCASSLTDANEKLFFGSGTQLSVL.